This is a list of T cell receptor beta chains from one sample in a study of response to subunit inactivated influenza vaccine. TCRdb recomputed calls from the RT-PCR reads with MiXCR, one row per CDR3 protein. There are more than 550,000 distinct CDR3 sequences in the sample; approximately 10% occur only once, and 11% lies in the top ten. These sequences were also reported in another study, on T cells expressing NK-cell markers.

Specimen: PBMCs from blood, collected on the day of vaccination. Receptors were obtained from a man aged 45-65 years who received an inactivated influenza vaccine. Both conserved end residues are part of each CDR3. The order of the fields is clone size, D gene, V gene, J gene, CDR3 DNA, CDR3 protein. A D gene is named only where the DNA matches it firmly. Rows give clone size only sometimes, using once, few, many, or a class for an expanded clone.

clone_size: NA
d_call: NA
v_call: TRBV12-3/TRBV12-4
j_call: TRBJ2-7
cdr3_nt: TGTGCCAGCAGTTTAGCGGTAGGGGGAGAGCAGTACTTC
cdr3_aa: CASSLAVGGEQYF

clone_size: many
d_call: TRBD2
v_call: TRBV11-2
j_call: TRBJ2-5
cdr3_nt: TGTGCCAGCAGCTTGGGAGGGGAAGAGACCCAGTACTTC
cdr3_aa: CASSLGGEETQYF

clone_size: few
d_call: TRBD2
v_call: TRBV30
j_call: TRBJ2-5
cdr3_nt: TGTGCCTGGGTAGCGGGAAAGACCCAGTACTTC
cdr3_aa: CAWVAGKTQYF

clone_size: NA
d_call: TRBD2
v_call: TRBV20-1
j_call: TRBJ2-7
cdr3_nt: TGCAGTGCTAGACATAGCGGGAGGACCTCCTACGAGCAGTACTTC
cdr3_aa: CSARHSGRTSYEQYF

clone_size: NA
d_call: NA
v_call: TRBV6-2/TRBV6-3
j_call: TRBJ2-1
cdr3_nt: TGTGCCAGCAGTTATTCTCTTTTAGCGGAAACCTACAATGAGCAGTTCTTC
cdr3_aa: CASSYSLLAETYNEQFF

clone_size: few
d_call: NA
v_call: TRBV6-1
j_call: TRBJ2-1
cdr3_nt: TGTGCCAGCAGTCCGGACATTGGCTCCTACAATGAGCAGTTCTTC
cdr3_aa: CASSPDIGSYNEQFF

clone_size: few
d_call: TRBD1
v_call: TRBV11-2
j_call: TRBJ2-5
cdr3_nt: TGTGCCAGCAGCCCGCGGACAGGGTCAGAGACCCAGTACTTC
cdr3_aa: CASSPRTGSETQYF

clone_size: NA
d_call: NA
v_call: TRBV25-1
j_call: TRBJ2-7
cdr3_nt: TGTGCCAGCAGTGACCAGCGGTTACCCTACGAGCAGTACTTC
cdr3_aa: CASSDQRLPYEQYF

clone_size: NA
d_call: TRBD1
v_call: TRBV25-1
j_call: TRBJ1-1
cdr3_nt: TGTGCCAGCAGTTGGACAGGGGCGGACACTGAAGCTTTCTTT
cdr3_aa: CASSWTGADTEAFF

clone_size: few
d_call: NA
v_call: TRBV20-1
j_call: TRBJ2-3
cdr3_nt: TGCAGTGGGGGCGGGGGCACAGATACGCAGTATTTT
cdr3_aa: CSGGGGTDTQYF

clone_size: NA
d_call: TRBD2
v_call: TRBV28
j_call: TRBJ2-7
cdr3_nt: TGTGCCAGCCAGTCTAGCGGGAGCGCCTACGAGCAGTACTTC
cdr3_aa: CASQSSGSAYEQYF

clone_size: few
d_call: TRBD1
v_call: TRBV29-1
j_call: TRBJ2-4
cdr3_nt: TGCAGCGTTGAAGATCCCGCCCAGGGGGATATAGCCAAAAACATTCAGTACTTC
cdr3_aa: CSVEDPAQGDIAKNIQYF

clone_size: few
d_call: NA
v_call: TRBV7-6
j_call: TRBJ2-7
cdr3_nt: TGTGCCAGCAGCCAGCCAGGGGCTTTCAACGAGCAGTACTTC
cdr3_aa: CASSQPGAFNEQYF

clone_size: few
d_call: NA
v_call: TRBV18
j_call: TRBJ2-7
cdr3_nt: TGTGCCAGCTCTCGGGAGACTACGTACGAGCAGTACTTC
cdr3_aa: CASSRETTYEQYF

clone_size: many
d_call: TRBD2
v_call: TRBV10-3
j_call: TRBJ2-7
cdr3_nt: TGTGCCACACTAGCGGGGGTACGAGACGAGCAGTACTTC
cdr3_aa: CATLAGVRDEQYF

clone_size: NA
d_call: NA
v_call: TRBV7-8
j_call: TRBJ2-3
cdr3_nt: TGTGCCAGCACCGTTTCGGGTGGCATCCCCTTTAGCACAGATACGCAGTATTTT
cdr3_aa: CASTVSGGIPFSTDTQYF

clone_size: many
d_call: NA
v_call: TRBV6-2/TRBV6-3
j_call: TRBJ2-1
cdr3_nt: TGTGCCAGCAGCAACCCATTAGCGGCCCTTAACAATGAGCAGTTCTTC
cdr3_aa: CASSNPLAALNNEQFF

clone_size: few
d_call: NA
v_call: TRBV12-3/TRBV12-4
j_call: TRBJ2-6
cdr3_nt: TGTGCCAGCAGTCTAAGGGCCAACGTCCTGACTTTC
cdr3_aa: CASSLRANVLTF

clone_size: few
d_call: TRBD2
v_call: TRBV5-1
j_call: TRBJ2-5
cdr3_nt: TGCGCCAGCAGCTTCGGGACTAGCGCTCAAGAGACCCAGTACTTC
cdr3_aa: CASSFGTSAQETQYF

clone_size: NA
d_call: TRBD1
v_call: TRBV20-1
j_call: TRBJ2-5
cdr3_nt: TGCAGTGCCGCGCAGGGGGCAAATAAAGAGACCCAGTACTTC
cdr3_aa: CSAAQGANKETQYF

clone_size: few
d_call: TRBD1
v_call: TRBV29-1
j_call: TRBJ2-5
cdr3_nt: TGCAGCGTTGCCCAACAGGGGATAGGCGAGACCCAGTACTTC
cdr3_aa: CSVAQQGIGETQYF

clone_size: few
d_call: NA
v_call: TRBV4-2
j_call: TRBJ2-7
cdr3_nt: TGTGCCAGCAGCCAAGAGAGGGGGAGTGCGTACGAGCAGTACTTC
cdr3_aa: CASSQERGSAYEQYF

clone_size: few
d_call: NA
v_call: TRBV3-1
j_call: TRBJ1-1
cdr3_nt: TGTGCCAGCAGCCAAGAAGGGACATTGAACACTGAAGCTTTCTTT
cdr3_aa: CASSQEGTLNTEAFF

clone_size: many
d_call: NA
v_call: TRBV5-5
j_call: TRBJ2-7
cdr3_nt: TGTGCCAGCAGCTGGGCTCAACAGGGATACGAGCAGTACTTC
cdr3_aa: CASSWAQQGYEQYF

clone_size: few
d_call: TRBD2
v_call: TRBV14
j_call: TRBJ2-3
cdr3_nt: TGTGCCAGCAGCCACAGAGTAGCGGGATATAGAGGAGATACGCAGTATTTT
cdr3_aa: CASSHRVAGYRGDTQYF

clone_size: few
d_call: NA
v_call: TRBV2
j_call: TRBJ2-6
cdr3_nt: TGTGCCAGCTCCGGACTGAGCTCTGGGGCCAACGTCCTGACTTTC
cdr3_aa: CASSGLSSGANVLTF

clone_size: NA
d_call: TRBD1
v_call: TRBV10-3
j_call: TRBJ2-2
cdr3_nt: TGTGCCATCAGTTCAGACAGGGGGCAAACCGGGGAGCTGTTTTTT
cdr3_aa: CAISSDRGQTGELFF

clone_size: few
d_call: TRBD1
v_call: TRBV4-3
j_call: TRBJ1-3
cdr3_nt: TGCGCCAGCAGCCAAGGGGGACAGGCTGGAAACACCATATATTTT
cdr3_aa: CASSQGGQAGNTIYF

clone_size: few
d_call: NA
v_call: TRBV27
j_call: TRBJ2-7
cdr3_nt: TGTGCCAGCAGTTCCGGGGACATCTCCGAGCAGTACTTC
cdr3_aa: CASSSGDISEQYF

clone_size: few
d_call: TRBD1
v_call: TRBV28
j_call: TRBJ2-7
cdr3_nt: TGTGCCAGCAGTTCCCCTATTTCCGGGACAGCTTTTTCCTACGAGCAGTACTTC
cdr3_aa: CASSSPISGTAFSYEQYF

clone_size: many
d_call: TRBD1
v_call: TRBV6-5
j_call: TRBJ1-1
cdr3_nt: TGTGCCAGCAGTTGGGACAGAGGGAACACTGAAGCTTTCTTT
cdr3_aa: CASSWDRGNTEAFF

clone_size: NA
d_call: TRBD1
v_call: TRBV6-4
j_call: TRBJ2-7
cdr3_nt: TGTGCCAGAACTGACAGGGCCCTCGCCGAGCAGTACTTC
cdr3_aa: CARTDRALAEQYF

clone_size: few
d_call: NA
v_call: TRBV7-9
j_call: TRBJ2-5
cdr3_nt: TGTGCCAGCAGCCGGACAGAACCTCAAGAGACCCAGTACTTC
cdr3_aa: CASSRTEPQETQYF

clone_size: NA
d_call: NA
v_call: TRBV20-1
j_call: TRBJ1-2
cdr3_nt: TGCAGTGCTAGAGGGGCAGGGACTTATGGCTACACCTTC
cdr3_aa: CSARGAGTYGYTF

clone_size: few
d_call: TRBD2
v_call: TRBV12-3/TRBV12-4
j_call: TRBJ2-7
cdr3_nt: TGTGCCAGCAGTTTTCTAGCGGGCCCTTTGGAGCAGTACTTC
cdr3_aa: CASSFLAGPLEQYF

clone_size: many
d_call: NA
v_call: TRBV29-1
j_call: TRBJ2-1
cdr3_nt: TGCAGCGTTGAAGGGCTAGCAGAGTACAATGAGCAGTTCTTC
cdr3_aa: CSVEGLAEYNEQFF

clone_size: NA
d_call: NA
v_call: TRBV29-1
j_call: TRBJ2-1
cdr3_nt: TGCAGCGTTGGACAGGTACTTAACAGTGAGCAGTTCTTC
cdr3_aa: CSVGQVLNSEQFF

clone_size: NA
d_call: TRBD2
v_call: TRBV11-2
j_call: TRBJ2-1
cdr3_nt: TGTGCCAGCAGCCCAAGACTAGCGGGGGGGCCCTCTGTGCAGTTCTTC
cdr3_aa: CASSPRLAGGPSVQFF

clone_size: few
d_call: NA
v_call: TRBV12-3/TRBV12-4
j_call: TRBJ2-1
cdr3_nt: TGTGCCAGCAGAGCACCGTCACTCTACAGCTACAATGAGCAGTTCTTC
cdr3_aa: CASRAPSLYSYNEQFF

clone_size: few
d_call: NA
v_call: TRBV12-3/TRBV12-4
j_call: TRBJ2-4
cdr3_nt: TGTGCCAGCAGTCATCAGGGAAGTAGGGCCAAAAACATTCAGTACTTC
cdr3_aa: CASSHQGSRAKNIQYF

clone_size: few
d_call: NA
v_call: TRBV7-9
j_call: TRBJ1-2
cdr3_nt: TGTGCCAGCAGCTTGGAGTCCGGGTCCTATGGCTACACCTTC
cdr3_aa: CASSLESGSYGYTF